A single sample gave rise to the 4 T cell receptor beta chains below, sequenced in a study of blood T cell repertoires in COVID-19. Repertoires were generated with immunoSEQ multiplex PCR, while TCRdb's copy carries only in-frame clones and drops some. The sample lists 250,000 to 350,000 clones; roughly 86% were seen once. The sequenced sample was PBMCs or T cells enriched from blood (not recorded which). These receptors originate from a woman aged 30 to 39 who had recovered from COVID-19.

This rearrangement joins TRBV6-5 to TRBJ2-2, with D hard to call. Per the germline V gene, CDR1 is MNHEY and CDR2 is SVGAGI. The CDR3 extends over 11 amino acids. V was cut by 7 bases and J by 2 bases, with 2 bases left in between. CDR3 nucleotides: TGTGCCAGCACTAACACCGGGGAGCTGTTTTTT. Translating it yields CASTNTGELFF.

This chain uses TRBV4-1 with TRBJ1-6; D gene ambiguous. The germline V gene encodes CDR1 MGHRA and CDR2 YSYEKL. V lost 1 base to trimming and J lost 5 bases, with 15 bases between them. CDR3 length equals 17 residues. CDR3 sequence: CASSQGTIRGNNSPLHF. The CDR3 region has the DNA TGCGCCAGCAGCCAAGGCACCATCCGGGGTAATAATTCACCCCTCCACTTT.

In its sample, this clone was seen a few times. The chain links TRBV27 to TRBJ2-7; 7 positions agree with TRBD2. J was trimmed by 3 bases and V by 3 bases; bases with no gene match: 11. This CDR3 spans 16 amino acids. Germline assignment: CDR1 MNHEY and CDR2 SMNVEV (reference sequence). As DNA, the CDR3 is TGTGCCAGCAGTTTGGAGGGGCGGGGGATCAACTACGAGCAGTACTTC. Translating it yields CASSLEGRGINYEQYF.

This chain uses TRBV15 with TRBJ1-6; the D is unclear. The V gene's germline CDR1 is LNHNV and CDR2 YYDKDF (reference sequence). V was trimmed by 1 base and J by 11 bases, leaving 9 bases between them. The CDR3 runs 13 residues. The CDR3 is CATSRGGAPPLHF. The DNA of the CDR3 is TGTGCCACCAGCAGAGGGGGAGCACCACCCCTCCACTTT.